Following are 32 T cell receptor beta chains from one sample sequenced in a study of naive and memory T cell subsets. The beta constant-region primer was an equimolar mix of two oligonucleotides covering TRBC1 and TRBC2. Four rounds of PCR amplified the ligated cDNA using nested alpha and beta constant-region primers plus SP2. Each CDR3 protein is one row after TCRdb ran MiXCR on the UMI-ligation and nested PCR reads. This sample has some 110,000 distinct CDR3 sequences, with 35% to 45% found just once. Sequencing input: central memory CD4+ T cells from blood. These TCRs come from a human donor in good health.

This clonotype was counted only a few times. The rearrangement links TRBV20-1 to TRBJ2-7; D is uncertain. The length of the CDR3 is 13 residues. Germline assignment: CDR1 DFQATT and CDR2 SNEGSKA (reference sequence). V lost 6 bases and J 3 bases, leaving 15 bases between the germline ends. CDR3 protein: CSAYPLGNYEQYF. The CDR3 nucleotides read TGCAGTGCCTATCCCTTGGGGAACTACGAGCAGTACTTC.

V gene TRBV27 combines with J gene TRBJ2-1; no firm D call. The CDR3 is made up of 14 amino acids. Germline assignment: CDR1 MNHEY and CDR2 SMNVEV (reference sequence). V was shortened by 5 bases and J by 4 bases, with 12 bases between the two germline ends. CDR3 sequence: CASSLAGDYNEQFF. The CDR3 DNA reads TGTGCCAGCAGTCTGGCAGGCGATTACAATGAGCAGTTCTTC.

The chain has TRBV7-7 and TRBJ2-5; TRBD2 agrees at 9 bases. The CDR3 extends over 15 amino acids. Per the germline V gene, CDR1 is SSHAT and CDR2 is FNYEAQ (reference sequence). After removal of 4 bases from V and 5 bases from J, the junction contained 8 bases not matched to a gene. CDR3 DNA: TGTGCCAGCAGCTCCACCGGGACTAGCTCCGAGACCCAGTACTTC. As protein: CASSSTGTSSETQYF.

This chain connects TRBV27 to TRBJ2-5; 9 bases fit TRBD2. Germline CDR1 and CDR2: MNHEY and SMNVEV (reference sequence). With 1 base clipped from V and 5 bases from J, the junction kept 5 bases outside the gene matches. The CDR3 totals 15 residues. CDR3 amino acids: CASSLWLAGPETQYF. The CDR3 DNA reads as TGTGCCAGCAGTTTATGGCTAGCGGGACCTGAGACCCAGTACTTC.

This rearrangement joins TRBV29-1 to TRBJ2-5, with TRBD1 matching 8 bases. The CDR3 has 14 residues. Looked up from germline, CDR1 is SQVTM and CDR2 is ANQGSEA. The ends lost 3 bases at V and 0 bases at J; junction bases unmatched: 3. The CDR3 is CSVDRGLYQETQYF. CDR3 nucleotide sequence: TGCAGCGTTGACAGGGGGCTGTACCAAGAGACCCAGTACTTC.

V usage is TRBV12-3 or TRBV12-4 and J usage is TRBJ1-5; the D gene is possibly TRBD1 (5 bases). Trimming stripped 2 bases from V and 6 bases from J, with 14 bases between. The CDR3 has 15 amino acids. The CDR3 DNA sequence: TGTGCCAGCAGTTTAAGTTTGGGGCTAGGTCAGCCCCAGCATTTT. It translates to CASSLSLGLGQPQHF.

This clonotype has more than one count but fewer than ten. The J gene is TRBJ2-7, the V gene TRBV12-3 or TRBV12-4; D unresolved. Trimming took off 5 bases at V and 2 bases at J, with 10 bases between the two ends. CDR3 length: 13 amino acids. In nucleotides, the CDR3 is TGTGCCAGCAGTCCGTACTACGCCTACGAGCAGTACTTC. The encoded protein is CASSPYYAYEQYF.

The V call is TRBV7-3, the J call TRBJ2-1; 8 nucleotides line up with TRBD2. Trimming took 5 bases from V and 13 from J; bases not matched to a gene: 10. The CDR3 totals 13 residues. Germline CDR1 reads SGHTA; CDR2 reads FQGTGA. The CDR3 DNA follows: TGTGCCAGCAGCGTTCCCGGGACTAGTAACCAGTTCTTC. It specifies CASSVPGTSNQFF.

The chain combines TRBV6-1 with TRBJ2-2; TRBD1 matches at 7 bases. The J segment lost 0 bases and the V segment lost 2 bases, leaving 3 bases of the junction unmatched. Germline loops: CDR1 MNHNS, CDR2 SASEGT. The CDR3 has 16 residues. Written as DNA, the CDR3 is TGTGCCAGCAGTGAATATAGGGGGCCGAACACCGGGGAGCTGTTTTTT. It encodes CASSEYRGPNTGELFF.

As regards this clonotype: Mismatch with germline at one junction end may stem from a read error. This rearrangement joins TRBV11-3 to TRBJ2-7; possibly TRBD2 for D (6 bases). Germline lookup yields CDR1 SGHNT and CDR2 YENEEA. The CDR3 spans 13 residues. CDR3 sequence reads: CASSLVAGYGQYF. The CDR3 DNA follows: TGTGCCAGCAGCTTAGTTGCGGGGTACGGGCAGTACTTC.

The chain combines TRBV20-1 with TRBJ2-1, with TRBD2 identical over 7 bases. Germline CDR1 and CDR2: DFQATT and SNEGSKA (reference sequence). The V and J ends lost 0 bases and 4 bases, in that order; junction bases with no gene match: 9. CDR3 size: 16 residues. The CDR3 loop reads CSARDPLAVRYNEQFF. The CDR3 DNA sequence: TGCAGTGCTAGAGACCCTCTAGCGGTAAGGTACAATGAGCAGTTCTTC.

The chain joins TRBV7-2 to TRBJ2-5; TRBD2 might be the D (6 bases). Germline CDR1 SGHTA, CDR2 FQGNSA. Deletions cut 0 bases from V and 1 base from J, with 12 bases between. The CDR3 sequence is 16 residues long. In DNA form, the CDR3 reads TGTGCCAGCAGCTTAGCCCATCTAGCGACCCAAGAGACCCAGTACTTC. It encodes CASSLAHLATQETQYF.

The chain employs TRBV14 and TRBJ2-7; 11 bases align to TRBD2. The V segment lost 5 bases and the J segment 5 bases; nucleotides outside the gene matches: 14. Per germline, CDR1 SGHDN and CDR2 FVKESK. This CDR3 region has 17 residues. The CDR3 loop reads CASSYRKTSGISDEQYF. Written as DNA, the CDR3 is TGTGCCAGCAGCTATCGAAAGACTAGCGGGATCTCTGACGAGCAGTACTTC.

This clonotype was observed a few times. This chain joins TRBV3-1 and TRBJ2-1; 8 bases map to TRBD1. The germline V gene encodes CDR1 LGHDT and CDR2 YNNKEL (reference sequence). This CDR3 region has 16 residues. V shed 1 base, J shed 7 bases, and the junction held 9 bases outside the gene matches. CDR3 in amino acids: CASSQVERTGKNEQFF. DNA of the CDR3: TGTGCCAGCAGCCAAGTCGAACGGACAGGGAAGAATGAGCAGTTCTTC.

This rearrangement joins TRBV3-1 to TRBJ2-2, with D hard to call. The ends were cut back, 4 bases at V and 4 bases at J, with 16 bases in the middle. The CDR3 runs to 16 residues. Germline V CDR1 and CDR2: LGHDT, YNNKEL (reference sequence). CDR3 loop: CASSPPVPAFTGELFF. The DNA of the CDR3 is TGTGCCAGCAGCCCCCCCGTCCCAGCGTTCACCGGGGAGCTGTTTTTT.

The chain recombines TRBV28 with TRBJ2-7, with D maybe TRBD2 (5 bases). The V end was cut by 5 bases, the J end by 0 bases, with 8 bases between. The CDR3 length is 13 residues. Germline V gives CDR1 MDHEN, CDR2 SYDVKM. The CDR3 here is CASSGGGSYEQYF. The CDR3, as DNA: TGTGCCAGCAGTGGAGGCGGCTCCTACGAGCAGTACTTC.

The V call is TRBV7-2, the J call TRBJ2-2; 9 bases are a match to TRBD1. Germline loops: CDR1 SGHTA, CDR2 FQGNSA. This CDR3 spans 15 amino acids. With 5 bases clipped from V and 4 bases from J, the junction kept 5 bases outside the gene matches. The CDR3 DNA reads as TGTGCCAGCAGCAACGGACAGGGGCGCACCGGGGAGCTGTTTTTT. This sequence encodes CASSNGQGRTGELFF. The complete variable domain, with remaining parts taken from reference TRBV7-2 and TRBJ2-2, reads GAGVSQSPSNKVTEKGKDVELRCDPISGHTALYWYRQSLGQGLEFLIYFQGNSAPDKSGLPSDRFSAERTGGSVSTLTIQRTQQEDSAVYLCASSNGQGRTGELFFGEGSRLTVL.

This chain uses TRBV5-1 with TRBJ2-5, with D perhaps being TRBD1 or TRBD2 (6 bases each). This CDR3 spans 16 amino acids. With 3 bases removed from V and 4 bases from J, the gap between germline ends came to 19 bases. Germline loops: CDR1 SGHRS, CDR2 YFSETQ. CDR3 nucleotide sequence: TGCGCCAGCAGCTCTCCCCGGGACACGGGAGCAGAGACCCAGTACTTC. This encodes CASSSPRDTGAETQYF. Supplemented by reference TRBV5-1 and TRBJ2-5, the full variable domain reads KAGVTQTPRYLIKTRGQQVTLSCSPISGHRSVSWYQQTPGQGLQFLFEYFSETQRNKGNFPGRFSGRQFSNSRSEMNVSTLELGDSALYLCASSSPRDTGAETQYFGPGTRLLVL.

The chain uses TRBV29-1 and TRBJ2-3; D remains ambiguous. The germline V gene encodes CDR1 SQVTM and CDR2 ANQGSEA. The CDR3 runs 13 residues. V lost 8 bases and J lost 2, with 14 bases in between. The CDR3 loop is CSHRVLLTDTQYF. In DNA form, the CDR3 reads TGCAGCCATCGGGTACTCCTCACAGATACGCAGTATTTT.

This CDR3 is CASSQDKGTSGSAYEQYF. In nucleotides, the CDR3 is TGTGCCAGCAGCCAAGATAAGGGGACTAGCGGGAGCGCCTACGAGCAGTACTTC. The chain links TRBV3-1 to TRBJ2-7; 14 positions agree with TRBD2. CDR1 LGHDT and CDR2 YNNKEL come from the germline V gene (reference sequence). With 0 bases clipped from V and 2 bases from J, the junction kept 6 bases outside the gene matches. This CDR3 spans 18 amino acids.

The chain links TRBV4-2 to TRBJ2-1; D is possibly TRBD1 (6 bases). V lost 1 base and J 0 bases, leaving 10 bases between the germline ends. Germline CDR1 reads LGHNA; CDR2 reads YNFKEQ. The CDR3 extends over 16 amino acids. The CDR3 reads CASSQVGATSYNEQFF. The CDR3 nucleotides are TGTGCCAGCAGCCAAGTGGGGGCCACCTCCTACAATGAGCAGTTCTTC.

A few counts support this clonotype. At one end, the junction sequence differs from germline, possibly due to a read error. The rearrangement joins TRBV20-1 to TRBJ2-3, with 10 bases that match TRBD2. The CDR3 is 16 residues long. Germline V lookup: CDR1 DFQATT, CDR2 SNEGSKA (reference sequence). The CDR3 loop is CSATNKREGRTDTQYF. Here the CDR3 DNA reads TGCAGTGCCACAAACAAGCGGGAGGGCCGCACTGATACGCAGTATTTT.

This clonotype was seen a handful of times. The chain couples TRBV7-9 to TRBJ2-5, with 7 nucleotides matching TRBD1. Germline V gives CDR1 SEHNR, CDR2 FQNEAQ (reference sequence). This CDR3 is built from 14 residues. V trimming: 3 bases; J trimming: 1 base; junction bases outside the gene matches: 2. CDR3 coding DNA: TGTGCCAGCAGCTTCGACAGGGTCCAAGAGACCCAGTACTTC. Translated, it gives CASSFDRVQETQYF.

As for this clonotype: Possible read error: a much larger clone is one base away. CDR3 DNA: TGCGCCAGCAGCCGCTCACGAGCGGGAGAGGGTGAGCAGTTCTTC. Translated, it gives CASSRSRAGEGEQFF. The genes are TRBV4-3 and TRBJ2-1; 8 bases line up with TRBD2. CDR1 is LGHNA, CDR2 YSLEER, per germline. J lost 9 bases, V lost 4 bases, and 11 bases had no gene match. The CDR3 loop spans 15 amino acids.

This clonotype was recorded a few times. The chain employs TRBV28 and TRBJ2-7, with 9 nucleotides matching TRBD1. The germline gives CDR1 MDHEN, CDR2 SYDVKM. After removal of 6 bases from V and 6 bases from J, the junction contained 9 bases not matched to a gene. This CDR3 region has 14 residues. DNA for the CDR3: TGTGCCAGCAGCCCTTACGGGACAGGGCGCGAGCAGTACTTC. Protein product: CASSPYGTGREQYF.

This clonotype showed up many times. The chain joins TRBV29-1 to TRBJ2-3, with TRBD1 identical over 9 bases. The CDR3 spans 23 residues. The germline V gene has CDR1 SQVTM and CDR2 ANQGSEA. V shed 4 bases and J 2 bases; nucleotides not matched to a gene: 31. For the CDR3, the DNA is TGCAGCGTTGGCCGACAGGGGGTATTTCAGGGCGCGGATTTCTCGGCGGCCACAGATACGCAGTATTTT. It specifies CSVGRQGVFQGADFSAATDTQYF.

The chain is built from TRBV6-6 and TRBJ1-2; D uncertain. Germline loops: CDR1 MNHNY, CDR2 SVGAGI (reference sequence). Trimming took 3 bases from V and 1 from J, leaving 12 bases between them. The CDR3 is 15 amino acids. The CDR3 is CASSYSGRSNYGYTF. CDR3 in DNA: TGTGCCAGCAGTTATTCGGGGAGAAGTAACTATGGCTACACCTTC.

The sample holds a few counts of this clonotype. The chain couples TRBV5-1 to TRBJ2-7, with a weak D call TRBD1 (6 bases). The V end lost 0 bases, the J end lost 5 bases, and 12 bases lay between the germline ends. The CDR3 contains 14 residues. CDR1 SGHRS and CDR2 YFSETQ come from the germline V gene. CDR3 region: CASSLGGGQDEQYF. DNA for the CDR3: TGCGCCAGCAGCTTGGGAGGGGGTCAGGACGAGCAGTACTTC.

The chain combines TRBV14 with TRBJ1-6; D not certain. With 1 base removed from V and 7 bases from J, the gap between germline ends came to 11 bases. The CDR3 sequence is 15 residues long. Germline V gene data show CDR1 as SGHDN and CDR2 as FVKESK. CDR3 amino acids: CASSQGGAANSPLHF. As DNA, the CDR3 is TGTGCCAGCAGCCAAGGAGGAGCCGCCAATTCACCCCTCCACTTT.

The rearrangement joins TRBV4-1 to TRBJ2-7, with unresolved D. The CDR3 length is 15 residues. CDR1 is MGHRA and CDR2 is YSYEKL in the germline V gene. V was clipped by 0 bases and J by 2 bases, with 11 bases between them. The CDR3 bases are TGCGCCAGCAGCCAAGATATAAATACCCCCTACGAGCAGTACTTC. Protein product: CASSQDINTPYEQYF.

V gene TRBV11-1 combines with J gene TRBJ2-2; TRBD2 agrees at 8 bases. This CDR3 contains 15 residues. Losses at the gene ends were 3 bases for V and 4 bases for J; bases not matched to a gene: 4. Germline V CDR1 and CDR2: SGHAT, FQDESV (reference sequence). The DNA of the CDR3 is TGTGCCAGCAGCTTGGGACTAGTAGGCACCGGGGAGCTGTTTTTT. Its protein product is CASSLGLVGTGELFF.

The chain uses TRBV5-1 and TRBJ2-6; D is undetermined. V was pared by 4 bases and J by 4 bases, with 6 bases between. The CDR3 is made up of 13 amino acids. Germline loops: CDR1 SGHRS, CDR2 YFSETQ. The CDR3 spells CASSPEGANVLTF. The CDR3 DNA is TGCGCCAGCAGCCCGGAGGGGGCCAACGTCCTGACTTTC.